This T cell receptor (beta chain) was sequenced for a study of CD8 T cells in Susac syndrome. In the study overall: When their blood was taken, patients with Susac syndrome were therapy-naive, taking corticosteroids, or taking intravenous immunoglobulin alone.

Points on this clonotype: Its cognate antigen is unknown.

Trimming pared 0 bases from V and 6 bases from J, leaving 6 bases between. CDR3 size: 13 residues. Germline-derived CDR1 and CDR2 are LGHDT and YNNKEL (reference sequence). CD8+ and CD4+ T cells taken from blood had their TCR beta sequenced. Random hexamers were used to reverse transcribe 0.5 to 1 ug of RNA. TCRdb independently ran MiXCR on the immunoSEQ multiplex PCR reads; one entry per CDR3 protein. The profile covers roughly 200,000 distinct CDR3 sequences, with roughly nine tenths appearing a single time and around 0.1% taken by the ten largest. Whole-study results and caveats: The CD4+ T cell repertoires that were profiled in Susac syndrome showed no clonal expansion. That the number of individuals in its TCR sequencing and HLA analysis was relatively small was acknowledged by the study.

The specimen was CD4+ T cells from PBMCs. The chain has TRBV3-1 and TRBJ1-5; D gene unclear. The clonotype originates from a human donor with Susac syndrome. CDR3 sequence: CASSQDARQPQHF. The CDR3 bases are TGTGCCAGCAGCCAAGATGCGCGTCAGCCCCAGCATTTT.